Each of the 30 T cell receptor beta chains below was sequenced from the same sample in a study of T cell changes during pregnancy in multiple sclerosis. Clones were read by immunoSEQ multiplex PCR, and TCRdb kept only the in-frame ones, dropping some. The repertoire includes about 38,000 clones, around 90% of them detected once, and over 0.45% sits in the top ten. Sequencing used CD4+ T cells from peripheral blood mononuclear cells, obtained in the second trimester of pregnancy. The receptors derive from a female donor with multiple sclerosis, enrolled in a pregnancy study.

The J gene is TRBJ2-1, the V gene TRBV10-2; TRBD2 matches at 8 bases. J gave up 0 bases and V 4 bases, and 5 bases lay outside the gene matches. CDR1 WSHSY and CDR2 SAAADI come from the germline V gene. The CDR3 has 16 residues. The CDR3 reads CASSVVAGSSYNEQFF. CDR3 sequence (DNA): TGCGCCAGCAGTGTTGTAGCGGGGAGCTCCTACAATGAGCAGTTCTTC.

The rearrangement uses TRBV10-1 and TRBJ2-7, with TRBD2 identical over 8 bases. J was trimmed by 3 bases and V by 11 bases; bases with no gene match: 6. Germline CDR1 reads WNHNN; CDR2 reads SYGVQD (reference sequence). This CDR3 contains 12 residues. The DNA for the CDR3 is TGCGCCCCTCGTGGGACTAGCTACGAGCAGTACTTC. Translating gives CAPRGTSYEQYF.

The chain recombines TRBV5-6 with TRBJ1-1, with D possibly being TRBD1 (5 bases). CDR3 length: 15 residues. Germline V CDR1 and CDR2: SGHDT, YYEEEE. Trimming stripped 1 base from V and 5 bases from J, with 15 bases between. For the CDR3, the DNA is TGTGCCAGCAGCTTGAGGGGCCAGGTTAGGACTGAAGCTTTCTTT. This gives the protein CASSLRGQVRTEAFF.

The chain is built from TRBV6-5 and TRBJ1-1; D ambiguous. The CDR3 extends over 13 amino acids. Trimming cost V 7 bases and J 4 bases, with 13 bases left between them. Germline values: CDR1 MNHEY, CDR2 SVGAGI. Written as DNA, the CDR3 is TGTGCCAGCATAAAGGCGGGAATCACTGAAGCTTTCTTT. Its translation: CASIKAGITEAFF.

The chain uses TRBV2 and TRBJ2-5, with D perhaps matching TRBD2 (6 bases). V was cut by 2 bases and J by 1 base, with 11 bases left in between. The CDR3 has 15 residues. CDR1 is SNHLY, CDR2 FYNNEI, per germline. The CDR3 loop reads CASSEWRGSQETQYF. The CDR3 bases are TGTGCCAGCAGTGAATGGAGGGGATCCCAAGAGACCCAGTACTTC.

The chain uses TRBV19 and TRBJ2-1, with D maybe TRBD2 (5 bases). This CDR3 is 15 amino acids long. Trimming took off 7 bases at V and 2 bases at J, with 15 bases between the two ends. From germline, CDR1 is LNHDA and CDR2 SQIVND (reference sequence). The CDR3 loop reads CASTLDWRTYNEQFF. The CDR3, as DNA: TGTGCCAGTACCCTGGACTGGAGGACCTACAATGAGCAGTTCTTC. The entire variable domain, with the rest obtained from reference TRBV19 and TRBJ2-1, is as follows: DGGITQSPKYLFRKEGQNVTLSCEQNLNHDAMYWYRQDPGQGLRLIYYSQIVNDFQKGDIAEGYSVSREKKESFPLTVTSAQKNPTAFYLCASTLDWRTYNEQFFGPGTRLTVL.

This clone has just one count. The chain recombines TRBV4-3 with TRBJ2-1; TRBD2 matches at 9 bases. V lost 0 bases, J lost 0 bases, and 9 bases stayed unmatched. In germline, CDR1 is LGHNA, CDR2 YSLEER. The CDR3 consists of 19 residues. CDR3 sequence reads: CASSQEGLAGFYSYNEQFF. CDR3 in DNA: TGCGCCAGCAGCCAAGAGGGGCTAGCGGGATTCTACTCCTACAATGAGCAGTTCTTC.

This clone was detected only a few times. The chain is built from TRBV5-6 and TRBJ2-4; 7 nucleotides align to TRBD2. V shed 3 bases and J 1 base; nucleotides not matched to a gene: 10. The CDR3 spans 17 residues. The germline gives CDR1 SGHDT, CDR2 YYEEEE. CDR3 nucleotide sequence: TGTGCCAGCAGCTCGAACAAGGGGAGGGTGGCCAAAAACATTCAGTACTTC. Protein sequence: CASSSNKGRVAKNIQYF. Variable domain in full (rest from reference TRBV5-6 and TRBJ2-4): DAGVTQSPTHLIKTRGQQVTLRCSPKSGHDTVSWYQQALGQGPQFIFQYYEEEERQRGNFPDRFSGHQFPNYSSELNVNALLLGDSALYLCASSSNKGRVAKNIQYFGAGTRLSVL.

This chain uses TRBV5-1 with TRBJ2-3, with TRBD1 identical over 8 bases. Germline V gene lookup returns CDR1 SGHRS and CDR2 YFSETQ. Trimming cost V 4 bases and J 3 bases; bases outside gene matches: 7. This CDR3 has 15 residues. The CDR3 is CASSTQGAETDTQYF. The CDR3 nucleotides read TGCGCCAGCAGCACCCAGGGGGCCGAAACAGATACGCAGTATTTT.

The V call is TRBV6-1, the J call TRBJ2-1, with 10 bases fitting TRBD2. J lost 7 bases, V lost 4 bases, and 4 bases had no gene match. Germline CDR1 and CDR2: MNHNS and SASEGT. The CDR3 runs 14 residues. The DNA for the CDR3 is TGTGCCAGCAGTGCTAGCGGGAGAGTAAATGAGCAGTTCTTC. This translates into CASSASGRVNEQFF.

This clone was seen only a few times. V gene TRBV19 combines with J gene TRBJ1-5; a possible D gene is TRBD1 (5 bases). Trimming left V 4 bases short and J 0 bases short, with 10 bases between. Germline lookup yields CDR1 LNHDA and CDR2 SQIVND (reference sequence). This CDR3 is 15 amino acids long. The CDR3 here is CASSSGGASNQPQHF. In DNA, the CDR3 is TGTGCCAGTAGTAGCGGAGGGGCTAGCAATCAGCCCCAGCATTTT.

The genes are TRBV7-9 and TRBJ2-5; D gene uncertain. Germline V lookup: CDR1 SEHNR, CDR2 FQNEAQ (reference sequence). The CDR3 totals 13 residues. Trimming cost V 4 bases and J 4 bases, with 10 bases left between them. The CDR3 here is CASSSFPGETQYF. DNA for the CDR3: TGTGCCAGCAGCTCATTTCCAGGAGAGACCCAGTACTTC.

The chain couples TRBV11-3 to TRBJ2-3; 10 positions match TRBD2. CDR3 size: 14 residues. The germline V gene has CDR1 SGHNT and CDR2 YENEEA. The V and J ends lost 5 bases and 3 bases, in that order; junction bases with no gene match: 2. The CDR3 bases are TGTGCCAGCAGCATTAGCGGGAGGACAGATACGCAGTATTTT. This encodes CASSISGRTDTQYF.

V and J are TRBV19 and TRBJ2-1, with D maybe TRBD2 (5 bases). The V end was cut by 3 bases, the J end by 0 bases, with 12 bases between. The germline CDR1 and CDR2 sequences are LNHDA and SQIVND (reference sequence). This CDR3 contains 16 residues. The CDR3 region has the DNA TGTGCCAGTAGTATTAAGGCGGGCTACTCCTACAATGAGCAGTTCTTC. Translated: CASSIKAGYSYNEQFF.

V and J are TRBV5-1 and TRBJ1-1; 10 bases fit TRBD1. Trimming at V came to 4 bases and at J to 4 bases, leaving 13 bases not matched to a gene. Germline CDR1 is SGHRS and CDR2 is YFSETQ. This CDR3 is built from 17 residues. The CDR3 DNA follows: TGCGCCAGCAGCAAGCCCGGGACAGGGGACGGGGGCACTGAAGCTTTCTTT. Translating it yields CASSKPGTGDGGTEAFF.

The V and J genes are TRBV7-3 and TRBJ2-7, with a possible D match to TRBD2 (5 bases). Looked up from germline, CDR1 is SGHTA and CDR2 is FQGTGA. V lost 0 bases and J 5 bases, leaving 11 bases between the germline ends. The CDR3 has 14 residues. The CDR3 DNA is TGTGCCAGCAGCTTAACAACCGGGGTCGACGAGCAGTACTTC. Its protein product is CASSLTTGVDEQYF.

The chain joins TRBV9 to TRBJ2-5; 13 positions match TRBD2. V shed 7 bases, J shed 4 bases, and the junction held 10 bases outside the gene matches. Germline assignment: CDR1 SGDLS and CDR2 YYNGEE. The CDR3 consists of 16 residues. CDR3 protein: CASGITSGRAGETQYF. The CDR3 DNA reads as TGTGCCAGCGGGATCACTAGCGGGAGGGCCGGAGAGACCCAGTACTTC.

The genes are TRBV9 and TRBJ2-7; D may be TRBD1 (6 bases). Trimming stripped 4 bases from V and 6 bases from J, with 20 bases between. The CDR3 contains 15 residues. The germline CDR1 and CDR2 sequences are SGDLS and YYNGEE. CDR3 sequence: CASSPVAVQGSEQYF. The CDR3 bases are TGTGCCAGCAGCCCCGTAGCAGTACAGGGCTCCGAGCAGTACTTC.

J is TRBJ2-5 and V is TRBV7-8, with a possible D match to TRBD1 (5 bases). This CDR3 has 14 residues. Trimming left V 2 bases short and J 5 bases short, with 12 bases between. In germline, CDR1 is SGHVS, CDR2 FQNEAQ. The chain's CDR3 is CASSLYVAGETQYF. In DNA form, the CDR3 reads TGTGCCAGCAGCTTATACGTGGCAGGGGAGACCCAGTACTTC.

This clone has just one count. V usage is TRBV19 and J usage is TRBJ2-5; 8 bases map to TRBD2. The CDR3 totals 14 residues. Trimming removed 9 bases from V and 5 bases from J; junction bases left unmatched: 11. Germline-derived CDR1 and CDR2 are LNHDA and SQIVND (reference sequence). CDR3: CARETGGGRETQYF. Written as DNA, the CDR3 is TGTGCCAGAGAAACGGGGGGGGGTAGGGAGACCCAGTACTTC.

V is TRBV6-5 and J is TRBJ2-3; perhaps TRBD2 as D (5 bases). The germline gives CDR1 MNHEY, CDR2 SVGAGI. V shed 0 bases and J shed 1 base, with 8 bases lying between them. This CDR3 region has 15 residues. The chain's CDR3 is CASSYSGGRTDTQYF. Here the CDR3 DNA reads TGTGCCAGCAGTTACTCCGGCGGGCGCACAGATACGCAGTATTTT.

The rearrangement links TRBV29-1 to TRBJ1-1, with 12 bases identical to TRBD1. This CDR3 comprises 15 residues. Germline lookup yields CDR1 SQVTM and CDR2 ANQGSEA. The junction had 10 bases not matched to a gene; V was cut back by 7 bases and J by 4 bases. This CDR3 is CSAFPGQGAGTEAFF. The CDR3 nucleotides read TGCAGCGCCTTCCCGGGACAGGGGGCGGGCACTGAAGCTTTCTTT.

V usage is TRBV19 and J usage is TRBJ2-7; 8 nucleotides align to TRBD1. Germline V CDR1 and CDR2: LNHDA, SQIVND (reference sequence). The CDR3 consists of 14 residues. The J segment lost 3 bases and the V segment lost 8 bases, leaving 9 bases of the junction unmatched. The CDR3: CASGVTGVFYEQYF. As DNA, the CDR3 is TGTGCCAGTGGAGTGACAGGGGTTTTCTACGAGCAGTACTTC. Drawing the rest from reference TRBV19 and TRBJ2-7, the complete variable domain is DGGITQSPKYLFRKEGQNVTLSCEQNLNHDAMYWYRQDPGQGLRLIYYSQIVNDFQKGDIAEGYSVSREKKESFPLTVTSAQKNPTAFYLCASGVTGVFYEQYFGPGTRLTVT.

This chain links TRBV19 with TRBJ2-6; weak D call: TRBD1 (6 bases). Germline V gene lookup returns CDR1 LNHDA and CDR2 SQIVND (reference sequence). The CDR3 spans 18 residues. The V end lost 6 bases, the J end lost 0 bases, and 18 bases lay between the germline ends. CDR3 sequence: CASSITGSPSSGANVLTF. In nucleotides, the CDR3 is TGTGCCAGTAGCATCACAGGGAGTCCCTCCTCTGGGGCCAACGTCCTGACTTTC. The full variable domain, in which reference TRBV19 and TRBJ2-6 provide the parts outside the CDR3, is DGGITQSPKYLFRKEGQNVTLSCEQNLNHDAMYWYRQDPGQGLRLIYYSQIVNDFQKGDIAEGYSVSREKKESFPLTVTSAQKNPTAFYLCASSITGSPSSGANVLTFGAGSRLTVL.

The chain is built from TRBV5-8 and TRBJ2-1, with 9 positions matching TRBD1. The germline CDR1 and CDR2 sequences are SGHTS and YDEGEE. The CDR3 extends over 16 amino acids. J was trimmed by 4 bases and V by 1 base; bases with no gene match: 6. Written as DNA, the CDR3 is TGTGCCAGCAGCTTGTGGTTTGGACAGGGGTACAATGAGCAGTTCTTC. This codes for CASSLWFGQGYNEQFF.

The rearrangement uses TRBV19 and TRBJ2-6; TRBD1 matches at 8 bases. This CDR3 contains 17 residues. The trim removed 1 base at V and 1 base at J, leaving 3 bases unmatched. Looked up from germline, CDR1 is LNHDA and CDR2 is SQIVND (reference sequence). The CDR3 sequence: CASSIVHRGSGANVLTF. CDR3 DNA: TGTGCCAGTAGTATAGTCCACAGGGGGTCTGGGGCCAACGTCCTGACTTTC.

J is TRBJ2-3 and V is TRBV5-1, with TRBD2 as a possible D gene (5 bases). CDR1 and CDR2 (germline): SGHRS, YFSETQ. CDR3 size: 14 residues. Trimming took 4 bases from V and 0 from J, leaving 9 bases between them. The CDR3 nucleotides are TGCGCCAGCAGCATTGGACTTAGCACAGATACGCAGTATTTT. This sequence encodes CASSIGLSTDTQYF.

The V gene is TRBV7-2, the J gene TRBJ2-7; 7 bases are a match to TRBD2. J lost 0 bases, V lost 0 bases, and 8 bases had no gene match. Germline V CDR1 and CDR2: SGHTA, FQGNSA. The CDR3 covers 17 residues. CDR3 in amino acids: CASSLAATSAGSYEQYF. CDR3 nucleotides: TGTGCCAGCAGCTTAGCGGCCACTAGCGCGGGCTCCTACGAGCAGTACTTC.

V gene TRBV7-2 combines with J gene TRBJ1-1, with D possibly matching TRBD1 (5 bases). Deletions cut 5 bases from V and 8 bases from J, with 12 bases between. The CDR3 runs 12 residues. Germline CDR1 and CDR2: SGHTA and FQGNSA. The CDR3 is CASSPPPGEAFF. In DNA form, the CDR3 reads TGTGCCAGCAGCCCTCCCCCAGGGGAAGCTTTCTTT. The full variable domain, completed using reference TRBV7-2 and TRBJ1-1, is GAGVSQSPSNKVTEKGKDVELRCDPISGHTALYWYRQSLGQGLEFLIYFQGNSAPDKSGLPSDRFSAERTGGSVSTLTIQRTQQEDSAVYLCASSPPPGEAFFGQGTRLTVV.

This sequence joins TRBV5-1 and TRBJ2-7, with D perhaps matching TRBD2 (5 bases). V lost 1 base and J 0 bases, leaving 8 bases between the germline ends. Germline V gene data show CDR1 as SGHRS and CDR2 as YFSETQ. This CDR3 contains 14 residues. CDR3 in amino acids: CASSLSGSSYEQYF. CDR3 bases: TGCGCCAGCAGCTTGTCGGGGAGCTCCTACGAGCAGTACTTC.